This T cell receptor beta chain stems from a study of blood T cells in healthy people across ages. Study-wide results and limits: Long-lived donors carried more naive CD4+ cells and greater diversity than aged donors. Older age went with lower TCR beta diversity per million T cells, in a roughly linear way.

Comments on this clonotype: The antigen is not known.

It was with a sample-barcoded 5' primer and a J-beta primer mix that a second PCR of roughly 6 to 12 cycles was run. Any given sample supplied a minimum of 3 million CDR3-containing paired-end reads. Each CDR3 protein is one row after TCRdb ran MiXCR on the 5' RACE reads. The sample yields fewer than 750,000 distinct CDR3 sequences, around half seen once. V shed 8 bases and J shed 2 bases, with 9 bases lying between them. This CDR3 spans 12 amino acids. Germline V gene lookup returns CDR1 SGHVS and CDR2 FQNEAQ. The gene calls are TRBV7-8 and TRBJ2-5; D possibly corresponds to TRBD1 (6 bases). This TCR was sampled from a man older than 75 in good health. Sequencing was carried out using blood. The CDR3 DNA is TGTGCCAGCCAGGGGTTACAAGAGACCCAGTACTTC. This codes for CASQGLQETQYF. The full variable domain, its missing parts supplied by reference TRBV7-8 and TRBJ2-5, is GAGVSQSPRYKVAKRGQDVALRCDPISGHVSLFWYQQALGQGPEFLTYFQNEAQLDKSGLPSDRFFAERPEGSVSTLKIQRTQQEDSAVYLCASQGLQETQYFGPGTRLLVL.